These 5 T cell receptor beta chains were sequenced from one sample in a study of read filtering for tumor transcriptome and immune sequencing (dated by TCRdb to the early 2020s). Sequencing instrument: Illumina HiSeq 4000. Starting from around 400 ng RNA, TCR libraries were constructed with the Immunoverse kit using molecular barcoded adaptors that cover the alpha/delta and beta/gamma chains. TCRdb redid the processing of the public reads, applying fastp at Q25 and MiXCR, and retained in-frame beta chains. All rows with the same CDR3 protein become a single entry with the most common DNA and genes. The sample profile shows about 46,000 distinct CDR3 sequences; 20% of them were found once. 30% to 45% of the sample is held by the ten biggest clonotypes. The sample comprised a population of CD138-negative cells sorted from bone marrow. The sample's cell subset or site label, decoded: bone marrow mononuclear cells depleted of CD138+ plasma/myeloma cells by negative magnetic selection. The receptors were sampled from a donor at least 40 years old with multiple myeloma.

This clonotype has a count of ten or more. This chain links TRBV3-1 with TRBJ2-7; the D gene could be TRBD1 or TRBD2 (5 bases each). Trimming took 3 bases from V and 5 from J, leaving 17 bases between them. This CDR3 comprises 15 residues. CDR1 is LGHDT, CDR2 YNNKEL, per germline (reference sequence). The CDR3 region is CASSHAGRVSHEQYF. The CDR3 DNA reads TGTGCCAGCAGCCACGCGGGCAGGGTATCCCACGAGCAGTACTTC.

In its sample, this clonotype was seen many times. V usage is TRBV30 and J usage is TRBJ1-2; TRBD1 matches 9 bases. The V and J ends lost 5 bases and 4 bases, in that order; junction bases with no gene match: 11. Germline CDR1 reads GTSNPN; CDR2 reads SVGIG (reference sequence). The length of the CDR3 is 15 residues. Here the CDR3 DNA reads TGTGCCTGGCGCTCCCCGACAGGGGGTGTCTATGGCTACACCTTC. Its protein is CAWRSPTGGVYGYTF.

Regarding this clonotype: A much more abundant neighbour one base away suggests this may be a read error. The chain combines TRBV12-3 or TRBV12-4 with TRBJ2-2; possibly TRBD2 for D (6 bases). The CDR3 sequence is 13 residues long. The CDR3 here is CASTTDHTGGLFF. CDR3 bases: TGTGCCAGCACAACAGATCACACCGGGGGGCTGTTTTTT.

This clonotype was found a few times. V and J are TRBV7-9 and TRBJ2-7; TRBD1 aligns across 9 bases. The CDR3 has 17 residues. CDR1 is SEHNR, CDR2 FQNEAQ, per germline (reference sequence). J gave up 6 bases and V 0 bases, and 12 bases lay outside the gene matches. The CDR3 DNA is TGTGCCAGCAGCTTAGCGGAGCCGGGACAGGGCTTCTCCGAGCAGTACTTC. Amino acids: CASSLAEPGQGFSEQYF.

The chain recombines TRBV20-1 with TRBJ1-1, with a weak D call TRBD1 (5 bases). With 8 bases removed from V and 6 bases from J, the gap between germline ends came to 19 bases. The CDR3 has 13 amino acids. Looked up from germline, CDR1 is DFQATT and CDR2 is SNEGSKA (reference sequence). CDR3 in amino acids: CSTGWDGGSEAFF. The CDR3 nucleotides read TGCAGTACTGGATGGGACGGGGGATCTGAAGCTTTCTTT.